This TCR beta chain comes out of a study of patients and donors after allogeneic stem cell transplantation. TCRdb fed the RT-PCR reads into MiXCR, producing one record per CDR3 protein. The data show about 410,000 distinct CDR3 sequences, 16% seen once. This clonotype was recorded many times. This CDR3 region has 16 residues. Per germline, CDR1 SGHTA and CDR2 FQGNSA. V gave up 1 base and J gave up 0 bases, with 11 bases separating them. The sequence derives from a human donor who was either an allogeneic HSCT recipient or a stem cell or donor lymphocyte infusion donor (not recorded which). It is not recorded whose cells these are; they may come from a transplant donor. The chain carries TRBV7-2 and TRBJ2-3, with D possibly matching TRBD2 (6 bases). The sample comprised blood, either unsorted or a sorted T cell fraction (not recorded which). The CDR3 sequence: CASSLGGGGSTDTQYF. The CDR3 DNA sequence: TGTGCCAGCAGCTTAGGAGGTGGGGGGAGCACAGATACGCAGTATTTT.